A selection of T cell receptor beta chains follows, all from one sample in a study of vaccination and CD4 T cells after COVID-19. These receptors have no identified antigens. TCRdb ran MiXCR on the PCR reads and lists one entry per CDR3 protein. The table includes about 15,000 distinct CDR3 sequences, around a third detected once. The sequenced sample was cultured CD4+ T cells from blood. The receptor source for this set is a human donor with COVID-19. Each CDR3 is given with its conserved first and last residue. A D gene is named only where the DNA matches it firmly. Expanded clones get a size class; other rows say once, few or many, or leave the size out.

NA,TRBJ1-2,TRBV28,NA,TGTGCCAGCAGACCGCCATCTAACTATGGCTACACCTTC,CASRPPSNYGYTF
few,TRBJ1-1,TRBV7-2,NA,TGTGCCAGCAGCTTAGCGGATCTGGGCAACACTGAAGCTTTCTTT,CASSLADLGNTEAFF
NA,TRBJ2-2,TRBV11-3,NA,TGTGCCAGCAGCTTCCGTCATGGGACCGGGGAGCTGTTTTTT,CASSFRHGTGELFF
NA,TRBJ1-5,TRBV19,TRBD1,TGTGCCAGCAGACCCGGGACAGCAAAACATCAGCCCCAGCATTTT,CASRPGTAKHQPQHF
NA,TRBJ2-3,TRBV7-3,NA,TGTGCCAGCAGCGGTGGGGCAGCTAGCACAGATACGCAGTATTTT,CASSGGAASTDTQYF
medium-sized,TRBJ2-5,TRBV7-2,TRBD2,TGTGCCAGCAGTCTAGCGGGAGGCGAGACCCAGTACTTC,CASSLAGGETQYF
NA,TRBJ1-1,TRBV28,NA,TGTGCCAGCAGTTTAACGACCCCCGAAGCTTTCTTT,CASSLTTPEAFF
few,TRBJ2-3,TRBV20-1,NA,TGCAGTGCTACCAGGACAGAAGCAGATACGCAGTATTTT,CSATRTEADTQYF
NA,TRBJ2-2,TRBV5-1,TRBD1,TGCGCCAGCAGCTTGGTAGCAGGGGGCAAAAACACCGGGGAGCTGTTTTTT,CASSLVAGGKNTGELFF
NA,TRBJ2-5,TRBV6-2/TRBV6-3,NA,TGTGCCAGCAGTTACTCACGGAGACAAGAGACCCAGTACTTC,CASSYSRRQETQYF
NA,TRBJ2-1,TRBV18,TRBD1,TGTGCCAGCCAGGACAGGGGATTCGGCGATGAGCAGTTCTTC,CASQDRGFGDEQFF
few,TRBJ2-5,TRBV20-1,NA,TGCAGTGCTAGAGTTCTAGCGCTAAAAGAGACCCAGTACTTC,CSARVLALKETQYF
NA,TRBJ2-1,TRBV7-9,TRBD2,TGTGCCAGCAGCAGTAGCGGGGGGTTCAATGAGCAGTTCTTC,CASSSSGGFNEQFF
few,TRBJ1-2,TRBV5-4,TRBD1,TGTGCCAGCAGCAGTAACAGGGGGAACTATGGCTACACCTTC,CASSSNRGNYGYTF
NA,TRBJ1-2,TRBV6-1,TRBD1,TGTGCCAGCAGACTCGACAGGGAACCTAACTATGGCTACACCTTC,CASRLDREPNYGYTF
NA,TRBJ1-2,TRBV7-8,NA,TGTGCCAGCAGCCCTGGGGAGGTGGGGTACTATGGCTACACCTTC,CASSPGEVGYYGYTF
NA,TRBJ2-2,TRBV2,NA,TGTGCCAGCAGGGTGGCACCGAACACCGGGGAGCTGTTTTTT,CASRVAPNTGELFF